This TCR beta chain derives from a study of T cells in Graves' hyperthyroidism and ophthalmopathy. Points from the study as a whole: Ophthalmopathy, which appeared later, was predicted by the model a median approximately six months before onset. Most clonotypes that expanded in the thyroid above 0.001 also showed up in blood.

Germline CDR1 is DFQATT and CDR2 is SNEGSKA (reference sequence). The CDR3 loop spans 17 amino acids. With regard to this clonotype: The antigen remains unidentified. The junction does not match germline at one end; this may be a read error.

Amplified TCR beta CDR3 regions came from RNA transcripts. First-round RT-PCR targeting the TCR CDR3 was performed with the HTBI primer set. One entry per CDR3 protein results from TCRdb running MiXCR on the multiplex PCR reads. The table has more than 500,000 distinct CDR3 sequences, approximately 49% seen once; the top ten hold around two fifths. Diagnoses were established using clinical symptoms, serum thyroxine and TRAb, thyroid ultrasound and orbital computed tomography. J is TRBJ2-7 and V is TRBV20-1; 10 bases align to TRBD2. The sequencing sample was made of peripheral blood or thyroid tissue (not recorded which). The clonotype comes from an adult woman with Graves' disease, either hyperthyroidism or ophthalmopathy (not recorded which). CDR3 in DNA: TGCAGTGCCAGAGGATTAGCGGGAGGAGGTGGGATCTACGAGCAGTACTTC. Protein product: CSARGLAGGGGIYEQYF.